Included here is one TCR beta chain sequence, with context. Its target antigen remains unknown. This entry is derived from a study of CXCR3-negative and CXCR3-positive naive CD8 T cells (dated by TCRdb to the late 2010s). Turning to the overall study: In total, about 135 million TRB reads were obtained, which works out to roughly 1.5 +/- 0.3 million reads per library. Naive subsets from five or six donors and memory cells from 3 donors were included in the TRBV-TRBJ cluster analysis. Data from roughly twelve donors, pooled across two independent experiments, went into the diversity and physicochemical repertoire analyses. Study-wide findings and limitations: Freshly isolated PBMCs were used for most assays because CXCR3 expression went down partially after cryopreservation. Because surface CD5, which is linked to self-reactivity in mice, was comparable between the naive subsets, TCR interaction strength was also inferred from TRB CDR3 physicochemical properties. Naive CXCR3-negative and CXCR3-positive cells from the same donor showed similar TRBV-TRBJ usage, whereas memory cells showed distinct patterns. Repertoire diversity was comparably high in both naive subsets but much lower in memory CD8+ T cells. Compared with CXCR3-negative naive cells, CXCR3-positive naive cells had TRB CDR3s with higher hydrophobicity (lower Kidera factor 4), lower energy, and higher strength and volume indices.

For every CD8+ T cell subset, about 300,000 cells were flow-sorted straight into RLT lysis buffer, and each subset was sorted in triplicate. Naive CD8+ T cells were defined stringently as CD45RO-CCR7+CD27+CD95- to exclude memory contaminants. Peripheral blood mononuclear cells were isolated from buffy coats using standard density gradient centrifugation. Naive CXCR3-negative and CXCR3-positive CD8+ T cells were flow-sorted using a FACSAria III. An RNeasy Mini Kit was used to extract total RNA from the sorted cells. The sequencer was a NextSeq 550. The Human TCR Profiling Kit (MiLaboratory) was used to make UMI-labeled 5' RACE TRB cDNA libraries. cDNA synthesis used the entire amount of extracted RNA, and PCR amplification then used the entire amount of cDNA produced. The libraries were made side by side, with each library going through the same number of PCR cycles. As for the original processing: MIGEC and MiXCR extracted about 50,000 +/- 10,000 unique UMI-labeled TRB cDNA molecules per library, requiring at least two reads per UMI. On average, each library contained about 40,000 +/- 10,000 functional in-frame TRB CDR3 nucleotide clonotypes without stop codons. After downsampling to 5000 UMI-labeled TRB molecules per sample, diversity metrics such as normalized Shannon-Wiener and Chao1 were calculated in VDJtools. Clonotype-size-weighted physicochemical properties of the central five CDR3 residues (interaction energy, strength, volume and Kidera factor 4) were computed in VDJtools. Reprocessed by TCRdb, the reads give a single entry per CDR3 protein sequence, without DNA. The authors' filters were not applied to this entry. The record for this sample contains tens of thousands of distinct CDR3 sequences. Around 1.6% of the sample goes to the ten largest clones.

From cysteine to phenylalanine, the CDR3 is 17 amino acids long. The coding DNA is unavailable. CDR1 KGHSH and CDR2 LQKENI were looked up in the germline V gene. This receptor was obtained from a human donor in good health. Some clones in this sample may be carry-over from other donors' samples. Sequenced sample: naive CXCR3- CD8+ T cells from blood. What this sample's cell subset or site label stands for: CD45RO-CCR7+CD27+CD95- naive CD8+ T cells lacking CXCR3 (TNR3-). The rearranged chain carries TRBV18 and TRBJ2-1; TCRdb picks TRBD1, but there is no DNA to check that call. The encoded CDR3 is CASSPLWDAATYNEQFF.